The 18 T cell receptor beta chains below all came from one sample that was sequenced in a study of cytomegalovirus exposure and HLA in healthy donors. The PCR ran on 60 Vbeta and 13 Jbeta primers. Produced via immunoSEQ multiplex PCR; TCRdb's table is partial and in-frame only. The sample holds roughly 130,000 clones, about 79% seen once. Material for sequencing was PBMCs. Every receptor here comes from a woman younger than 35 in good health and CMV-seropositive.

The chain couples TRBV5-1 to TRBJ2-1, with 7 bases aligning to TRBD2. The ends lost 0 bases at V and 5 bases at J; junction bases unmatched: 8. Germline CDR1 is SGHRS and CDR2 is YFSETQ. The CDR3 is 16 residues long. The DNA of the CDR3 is TGCGCCAGCAGCTTGGGACCGGGACTAAAAGACAATGAGCAGTTCTTC. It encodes CASSLGPGLKDNEQFF. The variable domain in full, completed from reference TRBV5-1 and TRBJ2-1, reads KAGVTQTPRYLIKTRGQQVTLSCSPISGHRSVSWYQQTPGQGLQFLFEYFSETQRNKGNFPGRFSGRQFSNSRSEMNVSTLELGDSALYLCASSLGPGLKDNEQFFGPGTRLTVL.

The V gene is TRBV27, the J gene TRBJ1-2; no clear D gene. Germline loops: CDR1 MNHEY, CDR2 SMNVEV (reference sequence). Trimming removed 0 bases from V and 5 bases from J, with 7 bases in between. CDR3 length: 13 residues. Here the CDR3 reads CASSLSAAYGYTF. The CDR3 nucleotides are TGTGCCAGCAGTTTATCGGCAGCGTATGGCTACACCTTC.

CDR3 amino acids: CARTRETQYF. In nucleotides, the CDR3 is TGTGCCAGGACTAGGGAGACCCAGTACTTC. This chain links TRBV9 with TRBJ2-5; TRBD2 might be the D (6 bases). V was cut by 8 bases and J by 5 bases, with 7 bases left in between. The CDR3 sequence is 10 residues long. CDR1 SGDLS and CDR2 YYNGEE come from the germline V gene.

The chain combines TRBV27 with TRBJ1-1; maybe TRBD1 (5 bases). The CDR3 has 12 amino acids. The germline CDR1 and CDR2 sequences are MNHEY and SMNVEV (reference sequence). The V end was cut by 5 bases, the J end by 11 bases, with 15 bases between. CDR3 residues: CASSGVRAQAFF. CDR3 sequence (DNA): TGTGCCAGCAGTGGGGTCAGGGCACAGGCTTTCTTT.

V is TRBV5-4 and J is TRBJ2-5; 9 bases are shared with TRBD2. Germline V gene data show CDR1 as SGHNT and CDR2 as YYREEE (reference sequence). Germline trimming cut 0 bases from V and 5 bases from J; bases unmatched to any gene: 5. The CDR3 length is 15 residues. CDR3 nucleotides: TGTGCCAGCAGCTTGGATGGCGGGGGGGCCGAGACCCAGTACTTC. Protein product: CASSLDGGGAETQYF.

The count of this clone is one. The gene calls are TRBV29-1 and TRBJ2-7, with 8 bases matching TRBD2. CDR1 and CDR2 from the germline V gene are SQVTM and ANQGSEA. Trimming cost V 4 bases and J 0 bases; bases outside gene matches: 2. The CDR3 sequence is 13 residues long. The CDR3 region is CSVVRGVSYEQYF. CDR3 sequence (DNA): TGCAGCGTTGTGCGGGGGGTCTCCTACGAGCAGTACTTC.

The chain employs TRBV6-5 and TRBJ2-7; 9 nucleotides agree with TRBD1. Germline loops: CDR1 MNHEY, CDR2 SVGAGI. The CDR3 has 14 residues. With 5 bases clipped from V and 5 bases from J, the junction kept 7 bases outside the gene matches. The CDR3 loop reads CASSPSQGADEQYF. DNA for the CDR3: TGTGCCAGCAGTCCATCACAGGGGGCGGACGAGCAGTACTTC.

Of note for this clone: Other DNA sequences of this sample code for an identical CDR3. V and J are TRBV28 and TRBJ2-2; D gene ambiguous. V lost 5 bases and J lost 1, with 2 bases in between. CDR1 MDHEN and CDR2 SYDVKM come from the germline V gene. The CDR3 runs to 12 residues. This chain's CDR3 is CASSLNTGELFF. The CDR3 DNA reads TGTGCCAGCAGTCTGAACACCGGGGAGCTGTTTTTT.

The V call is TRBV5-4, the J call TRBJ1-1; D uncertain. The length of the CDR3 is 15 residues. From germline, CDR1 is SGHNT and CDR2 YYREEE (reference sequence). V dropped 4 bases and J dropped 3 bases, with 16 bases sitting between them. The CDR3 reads CASSPNSPEDTEAFF. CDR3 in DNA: TGTGCCAGCAGCCCTAACTCGCCTGAGGACACTGAAGCTTTCTTT.

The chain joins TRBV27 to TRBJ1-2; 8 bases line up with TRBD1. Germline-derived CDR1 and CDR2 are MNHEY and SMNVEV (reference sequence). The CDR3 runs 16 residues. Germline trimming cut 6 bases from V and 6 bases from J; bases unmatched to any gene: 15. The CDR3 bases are TGTGCCAGCAGCATTGGGGGGCAGGGGGCGCATCATGGCTACACCTTC. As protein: CASSIGGQGAHHGYTF.

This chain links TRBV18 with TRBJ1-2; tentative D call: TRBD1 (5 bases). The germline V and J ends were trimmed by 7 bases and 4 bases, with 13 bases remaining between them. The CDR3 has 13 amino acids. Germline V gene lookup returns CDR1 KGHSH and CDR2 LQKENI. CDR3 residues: CASYRRAPYGYTF. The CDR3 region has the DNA TGTGCCAGCTATCGCAGGGCTCCCTATGGCTACACCTTC.

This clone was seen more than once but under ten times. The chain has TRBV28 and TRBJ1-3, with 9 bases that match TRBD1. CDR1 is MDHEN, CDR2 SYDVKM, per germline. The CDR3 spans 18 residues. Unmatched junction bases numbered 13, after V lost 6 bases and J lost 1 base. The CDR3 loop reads CASRPPGTGQFSGNTIYF. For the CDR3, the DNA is TGTGCCAGCAGACCCCCCGGGACAGGGCAATTTTCTGGAAACACCATATATTTT.

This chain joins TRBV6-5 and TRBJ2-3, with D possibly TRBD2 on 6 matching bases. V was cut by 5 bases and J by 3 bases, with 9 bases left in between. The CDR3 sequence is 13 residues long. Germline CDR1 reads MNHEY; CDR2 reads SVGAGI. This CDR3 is CASSTDYTDTQYF. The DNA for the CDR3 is TGTGCCAGCAGTACGGACTATACAGATACGCAGTATTTT.

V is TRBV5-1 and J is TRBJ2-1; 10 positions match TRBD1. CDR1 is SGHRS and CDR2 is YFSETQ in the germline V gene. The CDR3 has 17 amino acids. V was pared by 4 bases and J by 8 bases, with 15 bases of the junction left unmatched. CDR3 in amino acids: CASSRGQGRTTRDEQFF. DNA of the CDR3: TGCGCCAGCAGCAGGGGACAGGGGAGAACTACAAGGGATGAGCAGTTCTTC.

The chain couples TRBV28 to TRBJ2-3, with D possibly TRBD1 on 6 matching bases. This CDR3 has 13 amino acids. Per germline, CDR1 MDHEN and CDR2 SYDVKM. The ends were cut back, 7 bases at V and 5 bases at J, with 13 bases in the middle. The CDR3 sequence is CASTLRGRDTQYF. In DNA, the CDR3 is TGTGCCAGCACCCTCAGGGGTAGAGATACGCAGTATTTT.

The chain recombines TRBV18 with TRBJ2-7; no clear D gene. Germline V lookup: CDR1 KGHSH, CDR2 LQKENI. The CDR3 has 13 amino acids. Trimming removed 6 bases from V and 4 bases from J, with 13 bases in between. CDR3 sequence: CASSQRLSYEQYF. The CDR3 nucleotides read TGTGCCAGCTCGCAGCGTCTCTCGTACGAGCAGTACTTC.

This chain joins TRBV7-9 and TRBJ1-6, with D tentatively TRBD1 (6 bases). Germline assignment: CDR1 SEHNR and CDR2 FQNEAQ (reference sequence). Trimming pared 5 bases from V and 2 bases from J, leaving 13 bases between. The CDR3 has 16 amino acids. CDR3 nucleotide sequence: TGTGCCAGCAGCGGCGACAGGAGCACCTATAATTCACCCCTCCACTTT. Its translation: CASSGDRSTYNSPLHF.

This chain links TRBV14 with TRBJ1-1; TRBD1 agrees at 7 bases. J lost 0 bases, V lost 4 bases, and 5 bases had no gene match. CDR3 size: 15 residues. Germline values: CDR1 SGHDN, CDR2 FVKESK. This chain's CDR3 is CASSPDRRVNTEAFF. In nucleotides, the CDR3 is TGTGCCAGCAGCCCGGACAGGAGAGTGAACACTGAAGCTTTCTTT. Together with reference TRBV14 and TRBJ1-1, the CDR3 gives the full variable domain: EAGVTQFPSHSVIEKGQTVTLRCDPISGHDNLYWYRRVMGKEIKFLLHFVKESKQDESGMPNNRFLAERTGGTYSTLKVQPAELEDSGVYFCASSPDRRVNTEAFFGQGTRLTVV.